What follows is one T cell receptor beta chain and its context. Its antigen is undetermined. The CDR3 runs 18 residues. Germline V gene sequence: CDR1 MRHNA, CDR2 SNTAGT. With V trimmed by 0 bases and J by 3 bases, 9 bases remained unmatched. Sampling of each donor yielded at least one pre-ART PBMC sample and at least two post-ART PBMC samples. Specimens carried roughly 0.9-11 million cryopreserved PBMC before DNA extraction. This sample was included in a study of long-term antiretroviral therapy in people with HIV. immunoSEQ v3.0 was run at survey level. The protocol was immunoSEQ multiplex PCR, while the TCRdb copy is restricted to in-frame clones and leaves out a portion. Of 15,000 to 20,000 clones listed, 88% are singletons. Findings and caveats of the study: Sampling of blood ran from the mid-2000s to the late 2010s, and older ART regimens were possibly in use. It was observed that HIV repertoires exhibited narrower CDR3 length ranges than controls.

This TCR came from a man aged 45-65 years with HIV. The source was unsorted PBMCs, collected 6.9 years after starting antiretroviral therapy. This sequence joins TRBV6-4 and TRBJ2-1, with TRBD2 matching over 9 bases. The CDR3: CASSDSLGASGVYNEQFF. CDR3 nucleotides: TGTGCCAGCAGTGACTCATTGGGGGCTAGCGGGGTCTACAATGAGCAGTTCTTC.